This passage covers 21 T cell receptor beta chains from one sample sequenced in a study of blood T cell repertoires in COVID-19. The protocol was immunoSEQ multiplex PCR, while the TCRdb copy is restricted to in-frame clones and leaves out a portion. The sample gives tens of thousands of clones, around nine tenths of which show up once; around 35% is in the top ten. The source material was peripheral blood. The origin of the receptors is a man in his sixties or seventies with active COVID-19.

The V and J genes are TRBV20-1 and TRBJ1-1; 9 nucleotides match TRBD1. After removal of 6 bases from V and 10 bases from J, the junction contained 6 bases not matched to a gene. The length of the CDR3 is 11 residues. The V gene's germline CDR1 is DFQATT and CDR2 SNEGSKA (reference sequence). CDR3 sequence: CSARTGEGAFF. Here the CDR3 DNA reads TGCAGTGCGCGGACAGGGGAAGGAGCTTTCTTT.

The genes are TRBV19 and TRBJ2-1; D may be TRBD1 (5 bases). V was cut by 9 bases and J by 2 bases, with 23 bases left in between. The CDR3 has 17 amino acids. Germline V gives CDR1 LNHDA, CDR2 SQIVND (reference sequence). The chain's CDR3 is CASTPWRWGSPYNEQFF. CDR3 DNA sequence: TGTGCCAGCACTCCCTGGCGTTGGGGCTCCCCCTACAATGAGCAGTTCTTC.

The genes are TRBV15 and TRBJ2-1; 13 bases are a match to TRBD2. V gave up 0 bases and J gave up 13 bases; unmatched junction bases: 6. The CDR3 is 15 amino acids. From germline, CDR1 is LNHNV and CDR2 YYDKDF (reference sequence). The CDR3 sequence is CATSRDQTSGRSQFF. CDR3 coding DNA: TGTGCCACCAGCAGAGATCAGACTAGCGGGAGGTCTCAGTTCTTC.

The chain has TRBV7-2 and TRBJ1-2; possible D gene TRBD1, 5 bases. The CDR3 covers 13 residues. V shed 3 bases and J shed 3 bases, with 8 bases lying between them. Germline V gene lookup returns CDR1 SGHTA and CDR2 FQGNSA. CDR3 coding DNA: TGTGCCAGCAGCTTCCGCAGGGACTATGGCTACACCTTC. Translation: CASSFRRDYGYTF.

The rearrangement links TRBV6-6 to TRBJ1-1; perhaps TRBD1 as D (6 bases). There are 13 residues in the CDR3. V gave up 2 bases and J gave up 4 bases, with 8 bases separating them. CDR1 and CDR2 from the germline V gene are MNHNY and SVGAGI (reference sequence). The CDR3 nucleotides are TGTGCCAGCAGTTACGCAGGGGCCACTGAAGCTTTCTTT. It codes for CASSYAGATEAFF.

This clone was seen once. The chain employs TRBV2 and TRBJ1-1; a possible D gene is TRBD1 (6 bases). CDR3 length: 14 residues. CDR1 is SNHLY, CDR2 FYNNEI, per germline. With 3 bases removed from V and 1 base from J, the gap between germline ends came to 9 bases. As DNA, the CDR3 is TGTGCCAGCAGTGATTCAGGGGAGAACACTGAAGCTTTCTTT. Translated, it gives CASSDSGENTEAFF. The full variable domain, with the rest looked up from reference TRBV2 and TRBJ1-1, is EPEVTQTPSHQVTQMGQEVILRCVPISNHLYFYWYRQILGQKVEFLVSFYNNEISEKSEIFDDQFSVERPDGSNFTLKIRSTKLEDSAMYFCASSDSGENTEAFFGQGTRLTVV.

The chain couples TRBV6-1 to TRBJ2-7; no clear D gene. There are 19 residues in the CDR3. V shed 3 bases and J shed 12 bases, with 36 bases lying between them. Germline V gene lookup returns CDR1 MNHNS and CDR2 SASEGT. CDR3 sequence (DNA): TGTGCCAGCAGTGAGATGGGCTTGAGTAGAGACCGTCCGCTGAGCTTACGGTACTTC. It encodes CASSEMGLSRDRPLSLRYF.

This rearrangement joins TRBV2 to TRBJ2-5; TRBD2 agrees at 10 bases. This CDR3 region has 15 residues. CDR1 SNHLY and CDR2 FYNNEI come from the germline V gene. V shed 8 bases and J 2 bases; nucleotides not matched to a gene: 8. This CDR3 is CASEREGLRQETQYF. Here the CDR3 DNA reads TGTGCCAGCGAGCGGGAGGGCCTGAGGCAAGAGACCCAGTACTTC.

The chain couples TRBV7-8 to TRBJ1-4; 7 nucleotides match TRBD1. The CDR3 sequence is 17 residues long. The junction had 4 bases not matched to a gene; V was cut back by 0 bases and J by 0 bases. The V gene's germline CDR1 is SGHVS and CDR2 FQNEAQ. The CDR3 sequence is CASSLAYRGSTNEKLFF. The CDR3 nucleotides read TGTGCCAGCAGCTTAGCCTACAGGGGCTCAACTAATGAAAAACTGTTTTTT.

This chain connects TRBV6-5 to TRBJ1-1; D uncertain. V shed 7 bases and J shed 2 bases, with 11 bases lying between them. CDR3 length equals 13 residues. Germline V lookup: CDR1 MNHEY, CDR2 SVGAGI. CDR3 protein: CASNARRNTEAFF. For the CDR3, the DNA is TGTGCCAGCAACGCAAGGAGAAACACTGAAGCTTTCTTT.

V and J are TRBV9 and TRBJ2-3; possible D gene TRBD2, 7 bases. CDR3 length equals 15 residues. Germline-derived CDR1 and CDR2 are SGDLS and YYNGEE. V lost 4 bases and J 5 bases, leaving 17 bases between the germline ends. Here the CDR3 reads CASSPGGRGVDTQYF. In nucleotides, the CDR3 is TGTGCCAGCAGCCCGGGGGGAAGGGGGGTAGATACGCAGTATTTT. Complete variable domain (other parts from reference TRBV9 and TRBJ2-3): DSGVTQTPKHLITATGQRVTLRCSPRSGDLSVYWYQQSLDQGLQFLIQYYNGEERAKGNILERFSAQQFPDLHSELNLSSLELGDSALYFCASSPGGRGVDTQYFGPGTRLTVL.

The chain employs TRBV11-3 and TRBJ1-1, with D unresolved. From germline, CDR1 is SGHNT and CDR2 YENEEA. V dropped 1 base and J dropped 0 bases, with 3 bases sitting between them. The CDR3 totals 13 residues. As DNA, the CDR3 is TGTGCCAGCAGCTTAGGAGTGAACACTGAAGCTTTCTTT. Protein product: CASSLGVNTEAFF. The entire variable domain, with the rest obtained from reference TRBV11-3 and TRBJ1-1, is as follows: EAGVVQSPRYKIIEKKQPVAFWCNPISGHNTLYWYLQNLGQGPELLIRYENEEAVDDSQLPKDRFSAERLKGVDSTLKIQPAELGDSAVYLCASSLGVNTEAFFGQGTRLTVV.

This clone has more than one count but fewer than ten. This chain uses TRBV9 with TRBJ1-6; 11 positions agree with TRBD1. The CDR3 covers 15 residues. Germline CDR1 and CDR2: SGDLS and YYNGEE. V shed 1 base and J 10 bases; nucleotides not matched to a gene: 4. CDR3 in amino acids: CASSVQGQGVSPLHF. DNA of the CDR3: TGTGCCAGCAGCGTACAGGGACAGGGGGTCTCACCCCTCCACTTT.

The chain links TRBV28 to TRBJ1-2; D is uncertain. Germline V gene data show CDR1 as MDHEN and CDR2 as SYDVKM. The CDR3 has 11 amino acids. The V and J ends lost 8 bases and 8 bases respectively, with 12 bases between them. The CDR3 DNA reads as TGTGCCAGCGGGTCCCGGCGGGGCTACACCTTC. This gives the protein CASGSRRGYTF.

The chain uses TRBV24-1 and TRBJ1-1, with TRBD1 identical over 9 bases. The junction had 8 bases not matched to a gene; V was cut back by 5 bases and J by 5 bases. The CDR3 has 15 amino acids. The germline gives CDR1 KGHDR, CDR2 SFDVKD. The CDR3 sequence: CATSGGTGRGTEAFF. CDR3 nucleotides: TGTGCCACCAGTGGCGGGACAGGGAGAGGGACTGAAGCTTTCTTT.

The rearrangement uses TRBV5-1 and TRBJ2-1; maybe TRBD1 (5 bases). CDR1 and CDR2 (germline): SGHRS, YFSETQ. This CDR3 contains 14 residues. Trimming shortened V by 0 bases and J by 7 bases, and 11 bases separated the two germline ends. CDR3 residues: CASSLVAGKNEQFF. The CDR3 nucleotides read TGCGCCAGCAGCTTGGTCGCAGGGAAGAATGAGCAGTTCTTC.

This rearrangement joins TRBV7-9 to TRBJ1-6, with a tentative D call TRBD1 (5 bases). This CDR3 is built from 17 residues. The germline V gene encodes CDR1 SEHNR and CDR2 FQNEAQ (reference sequence). Deletions cut 3 bases from V and 8 bases from J, with 20 bases between. CDR3 coding DNA: TGTGCCAGCAGCTTGGTCGGGGGAGGTGGAGGGGATTCACCCCTCCACTTT. Translating it yields CASSLVGGGGGDSPLHF. The whole variable domain, filled in from reference TRBV7-9 and TRBJ1-6, reads DTGVSQNPRHKITKRGQNVTFRCDPISEHNRLYWYRQTLGQGPEFLTYFQNEAQLEKSRLLSDRFSAERPKGSFSTLEIQRTEQGDSAMYLCASSLVGGGGGDSPLHFGNGTRLTVT.

The chain links TRBV5-1 to TRBJ2-1, with 16 positions matching TRBD2. Unmatched junction bases numbered 6, after V lost 3 bases and J lost 6 bases. The CDR3 contains 17 residues. Germline CDR1 SGHRS, CDR2 YFSETQ. Here the CDR3 DNA reads TGCGCCAGCAGCTCGGGACTAGCGGGAGGGCTGGGCAATGAGCAGTTCTTC. Protein product: CASSSGLAGGLGNEQFF.

This clone appeared a few times. The V and J genes are TRBV19 and TRBJ2-2; 11 bases agree with TRBD2. The CDR3 consists of 16 residues. Looked up from germline, CDR1 is LNHDA and CDR2 is SQIVND (reference sequence). Germline trimming cut 5 bases from V and 5 bases from J; bases unmatched to any gene: 7. CDR3 in amino acids: CASSPLRTSGTGELFF. DNA of the CDR3: TGTGCCAGTAGTCCTCTTAGGACTAGCGGGACCGGGGAGCTGTTTTTT.

The rearrangement joins TRBV24-1 to TRBJ2-1; 7 bases line up with TRBD2. There are 18 residues in the CDR3. Germline values: CDR1 KGHDR, CDR2 SFDVKD. With V trimmed by 4 bases and J by 7 bases, 18 bases remained unmatched. The CDR3 nucleotides are TGTGCCACCAGTGACCCATCCCGGGGCGGGAGTGGCTTGAATGAGCAGTTCTTC. Residues: CATSDPSRGGSGLNEQFF.

The chain links TRBV7-9 to TRBJ2-7, with 7 positions matching TRBD1. Germline V gene sequence: CDR1 SEHNR, CDR2 FQNEAQ (reference sequence). Germline trimming cut 4 bases from V and 3 bases from J; bases unmatched to any gene: 3. There are 13 residues in the CDR3. The CDR3 DNA reads as TGTGCCAGCAGCTCCCGGGACAGCTACGAGCAGTACTTC. Translating gives CASSSRDSYEQYF.